Listed below are T cell receptor beta chains from one sample, sequenced in a study of neurological immune-mediated disorders. TCRdb redid the calling of the 5' RACE reads with MiXCR, one entry per CDR3 protein. The profile covers 35,000 or so distinct CDR3 sequences, with approximately 14% appearing a single time and 20% to 30% taken by the ten largest. Sequencing was done on a sample of PBMCs. All receptors derive from a woman between 50 and 59 years old with HTLV-1-associated myelopathy (HAM/TSP). CDR3s include the opening cysteine and the closing phenylalanine or tryptophan. Fields, in order: CDR3 length, V gene, D gene, clone size, J gene, CDR3 DNA, CDR3 protein. D genes are given only for firm matches. Some rows have no size entry. The others give once, few or many, or a class for an expanded clone.

>13|TRBV28|NA|many|TRBJ1-1
TGTGCCAGCAGTTTGGGGGGCTGGGGTGAAGCTTTCTTT
CASSLGGWGEAFF
>14|TRBV12-3/TRBV12-4|TRBD1|many|TRBJ1-2
TGTGCCAGCAGGACCGGGGGACAGGGCTATGGCTACACCTTC
CASRTGGQGYGYTF
>12|TRBV5-1|NA|many|TRBJ1-6
TGCGCCAGACTCCTAGACCGGATACCCCTCCACTTT
CARLLDRIPLHF
>14|TRBV20-1|NA|many|TRBJ1-2
TGCAGTGCTAGCCCTTTGACAGGAGGCTATGGCTACACCTTC
CSASPLTGGYGYTF
>15|TRBV7-8|NA|many|TRBJ1-4
TGTGCCAGCAGCCCCTACAGGACAACTAATGAAAAACTGTTTTTT
CASSPYRTTNEKLFF
>20|TRBV9|TRBD1|many|TRBJ2-5
TGTGCCAGCAGCGTAGGGAGTACGGTTGGGATCAGGGGGCGAAGGGAGACCCAGTACTTC
CASSVGSTVGIRGRRETQYF
>16|TRBV7-2|TRBD1|many|TRBJ1-2
TGTGCCAGCAGCTTCGGACAGGGTTTGGGGGTCTATGGCTACACCTTC
CASSFGQGLGVYGYTF
>17|TRBV10-2|TRBD2|many|TRBJ2-1
TGCGCCAGCAGTGAAAAGGTGTCCGGGACTAGCGGAAATGAGCAGTTCTTC
CASSEKVSGTSGNEQFF
>13|TRBV15|NA|many|TRBJ2-3
TGTGCCACCAGCAGAGGTGGGGCAGATACGCAGTATTTT
CATSRGGADTQYF
>13|TRBV6-1|NA|many|TRBJ1-2
TGTGCCAGCAGGGAGACCGGGAGCTATGGCTACACCTTC
CASRETGSYGYTF
>13|TRBV12-5|TRBD1|many|TRBJ2-2
TGTGCTAGTAATCAGGGGGCAACCGGGGAGCTGTTTTTT
CASNQGATGELFF
>16|TRBV20-1|NA|NA|TRBJ2-2
TGCAGTGCGAGGAGACAGAACCCGACTGACACCGGGGAGCTGTTTTTT
CSARRQNPTDTGELFF
>11|TRBV7-2|NA|NA|TRBJ2-7
TGTGCCAGCATCTTATACGACGTGCAGTACTTC
CASILYDVQYF
>14|TRBV7-2|NA|many|TRBJ1-1
TGTGCCAGCAGCCGTCACAGGGACGGGGCTGAAGCTTTCTTT
CASSRHRDGAEAFF
>15|TRBV6-6|NA|many|TRBJ1-5
TGTGCCAGCAGTTACTCTGAGGAGGGCCCTCGGCCCCAGCATTTT
CASSYSEEGPRPQHF
>13|TRBV9|NA|many|TRBJ2-1
TGTGCCAGCAGCGTAGAGGCTTACAATGAGCAGTTCTTC
CASSVEAYNEQFF
>12|TRBV7-8|NA|many|TRBJ2-2
TGTGCCAGCTCCACCGAGCGGCACGAGCTGTTTTTT
CASSTERHELFF
>14|TRBV29-1|TRBD1|many|TRBJ1-2
TGCAGCGTCTCTAGGGACAGGGGGGATTATGGCTACACCTTC
CSVSRDRGDYGYTF
>16|TRBV7-2|NA|many|TRBJ1-6
TGTGCCAGCAGCCCACGTTGGGGAGACGATAATTCACCCCTCCACTTT
CASSPRWGDDNSPLHF
>13|TRBV6-5|TRBD1|many|TRBJ1-1
TGTGCCAGCACCGGGACAGCGAACACTGAAGCTTTCTTT
CASTGTANTEAFF
>14|TRBV6-1|NA|many|TRBJ1-1
TGTGCCAGCAGTGAACAACTGACGGGCACTGAAGCTTTCTTT
CASSEQLTGTEAFF
>13|TRBV7-8|NA|many|TRBJ2-1
TGTGCCAGCAGCTTGCCTAGGTCCGATGAGCAGTTCTTC
CASSLPRSDEQFF
>14|TRBV18|TRBD1|many|TRBJ2-7
TGTGCCAGCTCCCCACCGGGACAGGCCTACGAGCAGTACTTC
CASSPPGQAYEQYF
>16|TRBV5-1|TRBD1|many|TRBJ1-1
TGCGCCAGCAGCAGACAGTCCGGGACAGGGGGCACTGAAGCTTTCTTT
CASSRQSGTGGTEAFF
>19|TRBV10-3|NA|many|TRBJ2-1
TGTGCCATCAGTGAGTCGGACCACCGCACTTATAACCCCTACAATGAGCAGTTCTTC
CAISESDHRTYNPYNEQFF
>13|TRBV5-1|NA|many|TRBJ2-5
TGCGCCAGCAGCTTGCAGGCGAGGGAGACCCAGTACTTC
CASSLQARETQYF
>15|TRBV28|NA|many|TRBJ1-2
TGTGCCAGCACTAGGGGTGACCTACCCAACTATGGCTACACCTTC
CASTRGDLPNYGYTF
>17|TRBV5-1|NA|many|TRBJ2-7
TGCGCCAGCAGCTTGGCCTATGTCGGGGGCGAGAGATACGAGCAGTACTTC
CASSLAYVGGERYEQYF
>12|TRBV2|NA|many|TRBJ2-1
TGTGCCAGCAGTGAAAGGGGTAATGAGCAGTTCTTC
CASSERGNEQFF
>16|TRBV4-3|TRBD2|many|TRBJ2-2
TGCGCCAGCAGCCAAGACAGAGGACTAGCGGTGGGGGAGCTGTTTTTT
CASSQDRGLAVGELFF
>18|TRBV5-1|TRBD2|many|TRBJ2-3
TGCGCCAGCAGCCCCTCGGATCTAGCGGGGAGGGGCACAGATACGCAGTATTTT
CASSPSDLAGRGTDTQYF
>16|TRBV7-2|TRBD1|many|TRBJ2-5
TGTGCCAGCAGCTTAACCGGGACAGGGGGCTGGGAGACCCAGTACTTC
CASSLTGTGGWETQYF
>13|TRBV5-1|TRBD1|NA|TRBJ2-1
TGCGCCAGCAGCTTGGAGGGGGCCTATGAGCAGTTCTTC
CASSLEGAYEQFF
>11|TRBV5-6|NA|few|TRBJ2-3
TGTGCCAGCAGCTTGGTTAATACGCAGTATTTT
CASSLVNTQYF
>15|TRBV9|NA|many|TRBJ2-1
TGTGCCAGCAGCGTAGGGCTAAATCCTTCCAATGAGCAGTTCTTC
CASSVGLNPSNEQFF
>20|TRBV7-2|NA|many|TRBJ1-4
TGTGCCAGCAGCCCAAAGTTACACCCGCCTCCCTGGGCTGCTCCGGGAAAACTGTTTTTT
CASSPKLHPPPWAAPGKLFF
>15|TRBV5-1|NA|many|TRBJ2-6
TGCGCCACCCATACAGGGAGAACTGGGGCCAACGTCCTGACTTTC
CATHTGRTGANVLTF
>14|TRBV4-1|NA|many|TRBJ1-2
TGCGCCAGCAGCCAAGAGTGGCAGGCTGGTGGCTACACCTTC
CASSQEWQAGGYTF
>13|TRBV5-1|NA|many|TRBJ1-6
TGCGCCAGCAGCAAGGACCATAATTCACCCCTCCACTTT
CASSKDHNSPLHF
>16|TRBV5-1|TRBD1|many|TRBJ1-1
TGCGCCAGCAGCTCACCCGACAGGGGATTGAACACTGAAGCTTTCTTT
CASSSPDRGLNTEAFF
>17|TRBV14|NA|many|TRBJ2-3
TGTGCCAGCAGCCAACAGAGGAAACTAGAAGAGACTCATACGCAGTATTTT
CASSQQRKLEETHTQYF
>14|TRBV7-2|NA|NA|TRBJ1-2
TGTGCCAGCAGCTTAGGGCCCTCGGAACTCCGTCTAACCTTC
CASSLGPSELRLTF
>15|TRBV20-1|TRBD2|many|TRBJ2-3
TGCAGTGCTAGAGGGGGAGGGCTGGGCACAGATACGCAGTATTTT
CSARGGGLGTDTQYF
>15|TRBV5-1|NA|many|TRBJ2-7
TGCGCCAGCAGCCCCGCAGGGGCCCATGCGTGGGAGCAGTACTTC
CASSPAGAHAWEQYF
>14|TRBV20-1|TRBD1|many|TRBJ2-2
TGCAGTGCTTATCAGGGGGCGACCACCGGGGAGCTGTTTTTT
CSAYQGATTGELFF
>14|TRBV14|NA|many|TRBJ1-1
TGTGCCAGCAGCCAACGGTCTTGGGAAACTGAAGCTTTCTTT
CASSQRSWETEAFF
>13|TRBV5-1|TRBD1|many|TRBJ2-5
TGCGCCAGCAGCCACGGACAGGGGGAGACCCAGTACTTC
CASSHGQGETQYF
>13|TRBV20-1|TRBD1|many|TRBJ2-7
TGCAGTGCTAGGACAGGGGGCATTAACGAGCAGTACTTC
CSARTGGINEQYF
>15|TRBV20-1|NA|many|TRBJ1-1
TGCAGTGCCGCAGGAGGGGGGCGGATCAACACTGAAGCTTTCTTT
CSAAGGGRINTEAFF
>14|TRBV7-9|TRBD1|few|TRBJ1-6
TGTGCCAGCAGCCCGGACAGGTATAATTCACCCCTCCACTTT
CASSPDRYNSPLHF
>14|TRBV5-1|NA|many|TRBJ2-7
TGCGCCAGCAGTCGGACCGCTAGCTCCTACGAGCAGTACTTC
CASSRTASSYEQYF
>13|TRBV6-5|NA|many|TRBJ1-5
TGTGCCAGCAGTTACCGGGGAGACCAGCCCCAGCATTTT
CASSYRGDQPQHF
>16|TRBV10-3|TRBD2|many|TRBJ2-1
TGTGCCATCAGTGGCCTACTAGCGGGGGGGACAAATGAGCAGTTCTTC
CAISGLLAGGTNEQFF